The 30 T cell receptor beta chains listed next were all sequenced from one sample in a study of T-cell memory formation after mild COVID-19. TCRdb processed the 5' RACE reads anew with MiXCR; each CDR3 protein has one entry. The profile covers 250,000 to 350,000 distinct CDR3 sequences, with about 17% appearing a single time and less than 30% taken by the ten largest. The sequencing sample was made of PBMCs or a T cell subset sorted from them (not recorded which). These receptors originate from a man aged 18 to 29 who had mild COVID-19 (a few samples of this study predate the infection). Cell type and time point are not known.

This clonotype was counted a few times. J is TRBJ2-2 and V is TRBV5-1; D gene uncertain. CDR3 length: 13 residues. Germline loops: CDR1 SGHRS, CDR2 YFSETQ. Deletions cut 4 bases from V and 7 bases from J, with 11 bases between. CDR3 loop: CASSQDPHGELFF. The CDR3, as DNA: TGCGCCAGCAGCCAAGACCCACACGGGGAGCTGTTTTTT.

This chain uses TRBV27 with TRBJ2-1; D possibly corresponds to TRBD2 (5 bases). CDR1 and CDR2 (germline): MNHEY, SMNVEV (reference sequence). V shed 5 bases and J shed 0 bases, with 14 bases lying between them. CDR3 size: 16 residues. CDR3 sequence: CASSSSPSGSYNEQFF. The CDR3 nucleotides read TGTGCCAGCAGTAGTTCCCCGAGCGGCTCCTACAATGAGCAGTTCTTC.

V is TRBV7-6 and J is TRBJ2-1; tentative D call: TRBD1 (5 bases). The CDR3 runs to 17 residues. Trimming stripped 6 bases from V and 4 bases from J, with 22 bases between. Per germline, CDR1 SGHVS and CDR2 FNYEAQ. CDR3 loop: CASRATIRGRAYNEQFF. CDR3 DNA sequence: TGTGCCAGCAGGGCTACCATTAGGGGCAGGGCTTACAATGAGCAGTTCTTC.

This clonotype was counted between two and nine times. CDR3 loop: CASTKTGADTQYF. CDR3 in DNA: TGTGCCAGCACGAAAACAGGGGCCGATACGCAGTATTTT. This chain connects TRBV25-1 to TRBJ2-3; 7 bases match TRBD1. V gave up 7 bases and J gave up 6 bases; unmatched junction bases: 7. The CDR3 has 13 residues. Germline CDR1 is MGHDK and CDR2 is SYGVNS.

The gene calls are TRBV5-1 and TRBJ2-5; D not resolved. Germline lookup yields CDR1 SGHRS and CDR2 YFSETQ. The CDR3 sequence is 16 residues long. Trimming took off 4 bases at V and 1 base at J, with 17 bases between the two ends. The CDR3 bases are TGCGCCAGCAGCATTGGATATCTAGTCCCCCAAGAGACCCAGTACTTC. Translating gives CASSIGYLVPQETQYF. Together with reference TRBV5-1 and TRBJ2-5, the CDR3 gives the full variable domain: KAGVTQTPRYLIKTRGQQVTLSCSPISGHRSVSWYQQTPGQGLQFLFEYFSETQRNKGNFPGRFSGRQFSNSRSEMNVSTLELGDSALYLCASSIGYLVPQETQYFGPGTRLLVL.

This clonotype was found a few times. The chain combines TRBV24-1 with TRBJ2-4; a possible D gene is TRBD2 (5 bases). Per the germline V gene, CDR1 is KGHDR and CDR2 is SFDVKD. Trimming left V 5 bases short and J 13 bases short, with 23 bases between. CDR3 length equals 15 residues. CDR3 amino acids: CATSVGLTTPETQYF. The CDR3 nucleotides read TGTGCCACCAGTGTAGGGTTGACTACACCCGAGACACAGTACTTC.

This clonotype showed up many times. The V and J genes are TRBV6-5 and TRBJ1-1; the D gene is possibly TRBD1 (5 bases). Trimming removed 2 bases at V and 7 bases at J, with 20 bases between. CDR1 and CDR2 from the germline V gene are MNHEY and SVGAGI. CDR3 size: 16 residues. This CDR3 reads CASSYDMTSLGGEAFF. DNA of the CDR3: TGTGCCAGCAGTTACGACATGACATCCCTGGGGGGTGAAGCTTTCTTT.

The V gene is TRBV6-6, the J gene TRBJ1-2, with a possible D match to TRBD1 (6 bases). Germline V gives CDR1 MNHNY, CDR2 SVGAGI (reference sequence). Trimming removed 1 base at V and 2 bases at J, with 14 bases between. The length of the CDR3 is 16 residues. In DNA form, the CDR3 reads TGTGCCAGCAGTTACTTGGGCAGGGGCGAAAACTATGGCTACACCTTC. This encodes CASSYLGRGENYGYTF.

In its sample, this clonotype was seen a few times. The V gene is TRBV20-1, the J gene TRBJ2-2; TRBD1 might be the D (6 bases). Germline lookup yields CDR1 DFQATT and CDR2 SNEGSKA (reference sequence). Trimming left V 4 bases short and J 4 bases short, with 13 bases between. The CDR3 spans 14 residues. Here the CDR3 reads CSANRDTSTGELFF. DNA of the CDR3: TGCAGTGCTAATCGGGACACCTCCACCGGGGAGCTGTTTTTT.

The V and J genes are TRBV7-3 and TRBJ1-1, with D possibly matching TRBD1 (5 bases). Germline V gene lookup returns CDR1 SGHTA and CDR2 FQGTGA. Between the trimmed V and J ends, which lost 4 bases and 4 bases, there was a span of 13 bases. The CDR3 extends over 14 amino acids. For the CDR3, the DNA is TGTGCCAGCAGCTCCTCCAGGGTAGTCACTGAAGCTTTCTTT. It encodes CASSSSRVVTEAFF.

The table lists this clonotype with a few counts. V and J are TRBV7-2 and TRBJ2-1; D possibly corresponds to TRBD2 (6 bases). Germline CDR1 SGHTA, CDR2 FQGNSA. The CDR3 has 14 residues. Trimming removed 5 bases from V and 9 bases from J, with 17 bases in between. In DNA, the CDR3 is TGTGCCAGCAGCATCCAACGCGGGAATCTTGAGCAGTTCTTC. Its translation is CASSIQRGNLEQFF.

A few counts support this clonotype. The chain joins TRBV2 to TRBJ2-3, with D possibly being TRBD1 or TRBD2 (6 bases each). This CDR3 spans 16 amino acids. Germline-derived CDR1 and CDR2 are SNHLY and FYNNEI. Trimming stripped 2 bases from V and 2 bases from J, with 14 bases between. This CDR3 reads CASSEPGEVVTDTQYF. The CDR3 DNA is TGTGCCAGCAGTGAACCAGGGGAGGTGGTCACAGATACGCAGTATTTT.

This clonotype is medium-sized within its sample. The chain has TRBV7-9 and TRBJ1-5, with D uncertain. Looked up from germline, CDR1 is SEHNR and CDR2 is FQNEAQ (reference sequence). The V end was cut by 5 bases, the J end by 0 bases, with 17 bases between. The CDR3 totals 17 residues. The CDR3 nucleotides read TGTGCCAGCAGCCGTTACGAGGGCGGTTATAGCAATCAGCCCCAGCATTTT. It codes for CASSRYEGGYSNQPQHF.

The chain recombines TRBV7-2 with TRBJ2-1; TRBD2 agrees at 10 bases. V shed 7 bases, J shed 8 bases, and the junction held 14 bases outside the gene matches. Germline CDR1 SGHTA, CDR2 FQGNSA. This CDR3 has 16 amino acids. In DNA, the CDR3 is TGTGCCAGCAACCCGATGGGGCTAGCGGGGGTGGATGAGCAGTTCTTC. It encodes CASNPMGLAGVDEQFF.

This clonotype was detected a few times. This chain links TRBV20-1 with TRBJ1-4; 8 bases agree with TRBD1. Germline V gene data show CDR1 as DFQATT and CDR2 as SNEGSKA (reference sequence). This CDR3 spans 15 amino acids. With V trimmed by 5 bases and J by 5 bases, 10 bases remained unmatched. CDR3 nucleotide sequence: TGCAGTGCTCGACCCTACAGGGGGTGGAATGAAAAACTGTTTTTT. Amino acids: CSARPYRGWNEKLFF.

This clonotype was counted a few times. The chain is built from TRBV6-5 and TRBJ1-2; no reliable D call. Germline lookup yields CDR1 MNHEY and CDR2 SVGAGI. The CDR3 is 16 amino acids. The germline V and J ends were trimmed by 0 bases and 4 bases, with 15 bases remaining between them. The CDR3 reads CASSYSATANAYGYTF. Here the CDR3 DNA reads TGTGCCAGCAGTTACTCGGCAACAGCGAACGCCTATGGCTACACCTTC.

This clonotype was seen a handful of times. V usage is TRBV12-3 or TRBV12-4 and J usage is TRBJ1-2, with D unclear. The V end was cut by 4 bases, the J end by 2 bases, with 5 bases between. This CDR3 is 12 amino acids long. CDR3: CASSSLNYGYTF. DNA for the CDR3: TGTGCCAGCAGTTCCCTAAACTATGGCTACACCTTC.

This clonotype was counted between two and nine times. The chain couples TRBV5-1 to TRBJ2-3, with 7 nucleotides matching TRBD1. The ends lost 4 bases at V and 6 bases at J; junction bases unmatched: 17. From germline, CDR1 is SGHRS and CDR2 YFSETQ. The CDR3 sequence is 17 residues long. As DNA, the CDR3 is TGCGCCAGCAGCCCGGGACAGTTAAAGTCCCTGAGGGATACGCAGTATTTT. This translates into CASSPGQLKSLRDTQYF.

This clonotype was recorded at least ten times. The V call is TRBV20-1, the J call TRBJ2-7; TRBD1 agrees at 7 bases. The CDR3 totals 13 residues. The junction had 11 bases not matched to a gene; V was cut back by 6 bases and J by 6 bases. Germline V CDR1 and CDR2: DFQATT, SNEGSKA (reference sequence). This CDR3 reads CSAPRQGLVEQYV. CDR3 DNA sequence: TGCAGTGCCCCGAGACAGGGTCTCGTCGAGCAGTACGTC.

This clonotype has a handful of counts. The J gene is TRBJ2-5, the V gene TRBV4-3, with 7 bases identical to TRBD2. The germline gives CDR1 LGHNA, CDR2 YSLEER. CDR3 length: 16 residues. With 0 bases clipped from V and 2 bases from J, the junction kept 6 bases outside the gene matches. CDR3 sequence reads: CASSQDVGRGQETQYF. CDR3 in DNA: TGCGCCAGCAGCCAAGATGTGGGGAGGGGACAAGAGACCCAGTACTTC.

The gene calls are TRBV28 and TRBJ1-6, with a weak D call TRBD1 (6 bases). With 7 bases removed from V and 8 bases from J, the gap between germline ends came to 15 bases. There are 14 residues in the CDR3. From germline, CDR1 is MDHEN and CDR2 SYDVKM. CDR3 loop: CASTPLGGYSPLHF. CDR3 in DNA: TGTGCCAGCACTCCACTGGGGGGCTATTCACCCCTCCACTTT.

In its sample, this clonotype was seen a few times. The rearrangement uses TRBV27 and TRBJ2-7, with 9 bases lining up with TRBD1. V shed 1 base, J shed 2 bases, and the junction held 6 bases outside the gene matches. The CDR3 runs 16 residues. CDR1 and CDR2 from the germline V gene are MNHEY and SMNVEV (reference sequence). CDR3 nucleotides: TGTGCCAGCAGTTTATTCGGGACAGGGAGGCCCTACGAGCAGTACTTC. Its translation: CASSLFGTGRPYEQYF.

This clonotype has only a few counts. This chain connects TRBV7-2 to TRBJ2-6, with 7 bases fitting TRBD1. CDR1 SGHTA and CDR2 FQGNSA come from the germline V gene. With 1 base clipped from V and 0 bases from J, the junction kept 6 bases outside the gene matches. The CDR3 has 18 amino acids. CDR3 in DNA: TGTGCCAGCAGCTTAGTGGGGACAGCCAACTCTGGGGCCAACGTCCTGACTTTC. Protein product: CASSLVGTANSGANVLTF.

The genes are TRBV4-1 and TRBJ2-4, with unresolved D. The CDR3 totals 16 residues. V was pared by 4 bases and J by 0 bases, with 13 bases between. In germline, CDR1 is MGHRA, CDR2 YSYEKL. This CDR3 reads CASSRGGPLAKNIQYF. The CDR3 DNA sequence: TGCGCCAGCAGCCGGGGTGGCCCGCTAGCCAAAAACATTCAGTACTTC.

There are many counts of this clonotype. The CDR3 loop reads CASSQGAANTGELFF. The CDR3 DNA is TGTGCCAGCAGCCAAGGGGCAGCGAACACCGGGGAGCTGTTTTTT. V and J are TRBV3-1 and TRBJ2-2; no clear D gene. This CDR3 is built from 15 residues. The ends were cut back, 1 base at V and 0 bases at J, with 6 bases in the middle. Germline V gene data show CDR1 as LGHDT and CDR2 as YNNKEL (reference sequence).

This clonotype was seen a handful of times. The gene calls are TRBV6-2 or TRBV6-3 and TRBJ2-3; D unclear. The CDR3 covers 17 residues. Germline assignment: CDR1 MNHEY and CDR2 SVGEGT. The V gene lost 3 bases and the J gene lost 0 bases, with 16 bases spanning the gap. CDR3 in amino acids: CASSYSGRHTSTDTQYF. Written as DNA, the CDR3 is TGTGCCAGCAGTTATTCAGGCAGACACACTAGCACAGATACGCAGTATTTT.

This clonotype was recorded many times. The chain employs TRBV20-1 and TRBJ2-2, with D tentatively TRBD1 (6 bases). Looked up from germline, CDR1 is DFQATT and CDR2 is SNEGSKA (reference sequence). CDR3 length equals 16 residues. The V end lost 0 bases, the J end lost 2 bases, and 13 bases lay between the germline ends. CDR3 protein: CSARDLGQPNTGELFF. Written as DNA, the CDR3 is TGCAGTGCTAGAGATCTCGGACAGCCAAACACCGGGGAGCTGTTTTTT.

This chain links TRBV6-5 with TRBJ2-7; 8 bases map to TRBD1. The CDR3 is 15 residues long. V trimming: 6 bases; J trimming: 3 bases; junction bases outside the gene matches: 10. Germline values: CDR1 MNHEY, CDR2 SVGAGI. The CDR3 DNA reads as TGTGCCAGCAGGTTTCTCCGGGACAGGTTCTACGAGCAGTACTTC. Translation gives CASRFLRDRFYEQYF.

There are many counts of this clonotype. The chain couples TRBV5-5 to TRBJ2-1; 7 bases line up with TRBD1. There are 14 residues in the CDR3. Germline assignment: CDR1 SGHKS and CDR2 YYEKEE (reference sequence). The junction had 5 bases not matched to a gene; V was cut back by 3 bases and J by 5 bases. The CDR3 region is CASSWFTGDNEQFF. The CDR3 DNA reads TGTGCCAGCAGCTGGTTTACAGGGGACAATGAGCAGTTCTTC.

The J gene is TRBJ2-7, the V gene TRBV3-1, with D perhaps matching TRBD2 (5 bases). V was cut by 3 bases and J by 0 bases, with 15 bases left in between. Germline V CDR1 and CDR2: LGHDT, YNNKEL (reference sequence). The CDR3 totals 16 residues. CDR3 in DNA: TGTGCCAGCAGCCATTTCCTTAGCGAAGGCTCCTACGAGCAGTACTTC. Its translation: CASSHFLSEGSYEQYF.